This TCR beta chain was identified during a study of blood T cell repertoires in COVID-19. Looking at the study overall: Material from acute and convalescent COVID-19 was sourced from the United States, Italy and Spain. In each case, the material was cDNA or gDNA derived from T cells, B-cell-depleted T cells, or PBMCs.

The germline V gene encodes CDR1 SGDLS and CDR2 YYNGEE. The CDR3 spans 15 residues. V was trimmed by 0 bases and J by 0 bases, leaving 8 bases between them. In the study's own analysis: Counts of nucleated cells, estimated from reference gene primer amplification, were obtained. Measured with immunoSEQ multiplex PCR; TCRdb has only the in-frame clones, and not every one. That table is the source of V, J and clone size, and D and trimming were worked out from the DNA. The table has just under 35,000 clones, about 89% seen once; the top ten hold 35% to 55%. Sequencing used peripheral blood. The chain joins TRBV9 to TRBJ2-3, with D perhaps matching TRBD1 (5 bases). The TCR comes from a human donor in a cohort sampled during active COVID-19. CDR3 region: CASSVGTSSTDTQYF. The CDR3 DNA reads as TGTGCCAGCAGCGTAGGGACATCTAGCACAGATACGCAGTATTTT.